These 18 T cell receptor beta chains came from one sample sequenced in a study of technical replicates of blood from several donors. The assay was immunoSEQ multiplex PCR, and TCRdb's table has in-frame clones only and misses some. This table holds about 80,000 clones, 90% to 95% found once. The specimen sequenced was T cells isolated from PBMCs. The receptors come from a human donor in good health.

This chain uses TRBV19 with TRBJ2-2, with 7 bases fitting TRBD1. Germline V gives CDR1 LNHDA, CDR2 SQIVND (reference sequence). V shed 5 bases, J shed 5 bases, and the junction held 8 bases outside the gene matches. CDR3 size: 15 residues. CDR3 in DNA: TGTGCCAGTAGTCCAGCGCTCAGGGGGACCGGGGAGCTGTTTTTT. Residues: CASSPALRGTGELFF.

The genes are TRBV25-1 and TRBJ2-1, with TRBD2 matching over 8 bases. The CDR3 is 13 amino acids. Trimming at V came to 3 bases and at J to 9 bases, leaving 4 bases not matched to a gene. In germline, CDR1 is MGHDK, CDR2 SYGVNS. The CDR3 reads CASSETSASEQFF. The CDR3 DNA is TGTGCCAGCAGTGAGACTAGCGCCAGTGAGCAGTTCTTC. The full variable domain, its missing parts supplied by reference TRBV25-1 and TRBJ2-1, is EADIYQTPRYLVIGTGKKITLECSQTMGHDKMYWYQQDPGMELHLIHYSYGVNSTEKGDLSSESTVSRIRTEHFPLTLESARPSHTSQYLCASSETSASEQFFGPGTRLTVL.

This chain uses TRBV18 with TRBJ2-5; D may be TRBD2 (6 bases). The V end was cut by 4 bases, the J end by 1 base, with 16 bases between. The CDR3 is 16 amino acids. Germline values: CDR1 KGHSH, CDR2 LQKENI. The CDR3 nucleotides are TGTGCCAGCTCACTTGATATCCGGGACTTCCAAGAGACCCAGTACTTC. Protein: CASSLDIRDFQETQYF.

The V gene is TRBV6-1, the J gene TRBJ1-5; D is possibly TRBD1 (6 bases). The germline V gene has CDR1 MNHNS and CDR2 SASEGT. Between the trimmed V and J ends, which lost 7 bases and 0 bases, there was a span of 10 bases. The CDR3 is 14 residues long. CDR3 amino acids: CASKPGDSNQPQHF. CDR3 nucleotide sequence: TGTGCCAGCAAGCCAGGGGATAGCAATCAGCCCCAGCATTTT.

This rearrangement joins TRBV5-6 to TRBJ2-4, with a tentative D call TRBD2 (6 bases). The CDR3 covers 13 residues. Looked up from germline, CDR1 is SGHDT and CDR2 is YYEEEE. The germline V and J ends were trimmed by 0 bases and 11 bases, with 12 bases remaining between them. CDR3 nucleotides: TGTGCCAGCAGCTTGGGCCCCGGGGGAGTTCAGTACTTC. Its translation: CASSLGPGGVQYF. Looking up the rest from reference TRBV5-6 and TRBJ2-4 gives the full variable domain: DAGVTQSPTHLIKTRGQQVTLRCSPKSGHDTVSWYQQALGQGPQFIFQYYEEEERQRGNFPDRFSGHQFPNYSSELNVNALLLGDSALYLCASSLGPGGVQYFGAGTRLSVL.

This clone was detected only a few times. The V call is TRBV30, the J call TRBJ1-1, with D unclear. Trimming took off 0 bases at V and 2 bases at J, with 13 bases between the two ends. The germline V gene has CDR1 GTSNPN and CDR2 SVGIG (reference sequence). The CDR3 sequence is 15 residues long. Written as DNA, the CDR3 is TGTGCCTGGAGTGTATTAGATGTAATTAACACTGAAGCTTTCTTT. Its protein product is CAWSVLDVINTEAFF.

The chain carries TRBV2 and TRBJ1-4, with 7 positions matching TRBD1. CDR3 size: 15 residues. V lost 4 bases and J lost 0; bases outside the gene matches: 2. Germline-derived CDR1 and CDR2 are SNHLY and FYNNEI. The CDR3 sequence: CASSGTGATNEKLFF. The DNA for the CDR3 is TGTGCCAGCAGTGGTACAGGGGCAACTAATGAAAAACTGTTTTTT.

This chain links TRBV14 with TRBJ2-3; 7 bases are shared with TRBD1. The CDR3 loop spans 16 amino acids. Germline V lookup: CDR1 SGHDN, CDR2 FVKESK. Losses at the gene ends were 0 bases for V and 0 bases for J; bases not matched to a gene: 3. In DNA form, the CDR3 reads TGTGCCAGCAGCCAAGATCTAGGGGGCAGCACAGATACGCAGTATTTT. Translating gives CASSQDLGGSTDTQYF.

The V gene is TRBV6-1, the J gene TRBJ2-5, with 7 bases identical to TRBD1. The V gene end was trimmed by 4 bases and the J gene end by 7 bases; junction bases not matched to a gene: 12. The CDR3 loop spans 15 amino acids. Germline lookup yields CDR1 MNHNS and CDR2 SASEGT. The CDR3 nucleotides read TGTGCCAGCAGTGCACCGGGACAGTTGCCCCGGACCCAGTACTTC. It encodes CASSAPGQLPRTQYF.

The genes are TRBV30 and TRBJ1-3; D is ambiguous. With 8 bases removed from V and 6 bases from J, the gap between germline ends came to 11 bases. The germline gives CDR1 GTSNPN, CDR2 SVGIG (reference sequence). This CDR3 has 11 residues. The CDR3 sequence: CAGPGVNTIYF. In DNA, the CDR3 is TGTGCCGGACCCGGGGTAAACACCATATATTTT.

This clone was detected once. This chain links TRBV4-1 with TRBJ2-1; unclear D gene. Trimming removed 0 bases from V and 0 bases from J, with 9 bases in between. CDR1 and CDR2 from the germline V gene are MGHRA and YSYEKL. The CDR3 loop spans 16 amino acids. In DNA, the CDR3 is TGCGCCAGCAGCCAAGATTATGATAGCTCCTACAATGAGCAGTTCTTC. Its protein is CASSQDYDSSYNEQFF.

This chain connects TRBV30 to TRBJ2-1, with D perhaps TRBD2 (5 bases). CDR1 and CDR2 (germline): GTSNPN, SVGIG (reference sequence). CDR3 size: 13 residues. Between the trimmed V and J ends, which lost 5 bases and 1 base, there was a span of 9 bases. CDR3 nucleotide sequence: TGTGCCTGGTTGTGGGAGTCCTACAATGAGCAGTTCTTC. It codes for CAWLWESYNEQFF.

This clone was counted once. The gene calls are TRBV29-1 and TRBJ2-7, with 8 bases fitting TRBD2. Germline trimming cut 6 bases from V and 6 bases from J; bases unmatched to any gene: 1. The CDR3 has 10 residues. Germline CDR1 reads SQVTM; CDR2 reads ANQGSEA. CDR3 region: CSVAGAEQYF. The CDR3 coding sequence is TGCAGCGTAGCGGGAGCCGAGCAGTACTTC.

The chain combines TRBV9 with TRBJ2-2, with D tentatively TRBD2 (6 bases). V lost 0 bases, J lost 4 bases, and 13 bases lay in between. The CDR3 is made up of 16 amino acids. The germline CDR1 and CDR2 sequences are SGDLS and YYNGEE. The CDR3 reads CASSVGGLAVTGELFF. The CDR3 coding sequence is TGTGCCAGCAGCGTAGGGGGACTTGCCGTCACCGGGGAGCTGTTTTTT.

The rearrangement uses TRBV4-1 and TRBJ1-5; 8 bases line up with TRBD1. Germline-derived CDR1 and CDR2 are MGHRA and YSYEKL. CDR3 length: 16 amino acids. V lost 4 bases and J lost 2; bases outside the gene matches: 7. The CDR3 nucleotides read TGCGCCAGCAGCCCTACAGGGGGAGAGGGCAATCAGCCCCAGCATTTT. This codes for CASSPTGGEGNQPQHF.

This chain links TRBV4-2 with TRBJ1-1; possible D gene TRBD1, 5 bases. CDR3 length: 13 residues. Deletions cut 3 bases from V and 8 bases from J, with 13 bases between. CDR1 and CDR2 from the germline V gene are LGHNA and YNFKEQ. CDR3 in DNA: TGTGCCAGCAGCCATGCAGGGTCTGCAGAAGCTTTCTTT. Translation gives CASSHAGSAEAFF.

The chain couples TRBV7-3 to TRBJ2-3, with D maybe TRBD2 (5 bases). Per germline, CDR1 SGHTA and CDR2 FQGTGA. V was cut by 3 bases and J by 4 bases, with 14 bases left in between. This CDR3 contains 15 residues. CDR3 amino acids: CASSLSGPPADTQYF. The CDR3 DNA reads TGTGCCAGCAGCTTGAGCGGTCCCCCCGCAGATACGCAGTATTTT.

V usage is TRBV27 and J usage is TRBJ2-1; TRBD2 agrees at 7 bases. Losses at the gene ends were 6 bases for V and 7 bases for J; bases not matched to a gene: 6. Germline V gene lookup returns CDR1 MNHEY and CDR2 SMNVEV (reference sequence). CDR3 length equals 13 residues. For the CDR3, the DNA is TGTGCCAGCAGCGACGGGCGGGGGAATGAGCAGTTCTTC. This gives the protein CASSDGRGNEQFF.